One and the same sample provided the 4 T cell receptor beta chains below, sequenced in a study of identical twins. Via MiXCR, TCRdb re-called the 5' RACE reads, giving one row per CDR3 protein. The table lists some 600,000 distinct CDR3 sequences, around 7.5% of them singletons. A further study also used this sample, focusing on yellow fever vaccine responses in identical twins.

Sequenced sample: PBMCs. All receptors come from a woman between 18 and 30 years old in good health.

This chain links TRBV2 with TRBJ2-6; D may be TRBD2 (6 bases). The CDR3 covers 17 residues. Germline CDR1 and CDR2: SNHLY and FYNNEI. V lost 8 bases, J lost 0 bases, and 17 bases lay in between. The chain's CDR3 is CASFRDFRLSGANVLTF. Here the CDR3 DNA reads TGTGCCAGCTTCCGGGACTTTCGGCTCTCTGGGGCCAACGTCCTGACTTTC.

This clonotype has a count of ten or more. The V gene is TRBV11-2, the J gene TRBJ2-7; 8 bases are a match to TRBD1. The germline V gene encodes CDR1 SGHAT and CDR2 FQNNGV. J lost 2 bases, V lost 5 bases, and 8 bases had no gene match. The CDR3 runs 15 residues. CDR3 DNA sequence: TGTGCCAGCAGCCGAGACAGGGGTAGAACCTACGAGCAGTACTTC. It yields the protein CASSRDRGRTYEQYF.

This clonotype was detected a few times. This rearrangement joins TRBV6-5 to TRBJ1-6; maybe TRBD1 (5 bases). Looked up from germline, CDR1 is MNHEY and CDR2 is SVGAGI. This CDR3 is built from 16 residues. V lost 2 bases and J lost 7, with 15 bases in between. The CDR3 nucleotides read TGTGCCAGCAGTTACACCCCCGGGACGGCAAATTCACCCCTCCACTTT. Protein product: CASSYTPGTANSPLHF.

This clonotype was seen ten or more times. The CDR3 spells CASSYTSGSSYNEQFF. In DNA, the CDR3 is TGTGCCAGCAGCTATACTAGCGGAAGCTCCTACAATGAGCAGTTCTTC. J is TRBJ2-1 and V is TRBV7-9, with 8 bases fitting TRBD2. V shed 4 bases, J shed 0 bases, and the junction held 5 bases outside the gene matches. The CDR3 length is 16 residues. The germline V gene encodes CDR1 SEHNR and CDR2 FQNEAQ (reference sequence).